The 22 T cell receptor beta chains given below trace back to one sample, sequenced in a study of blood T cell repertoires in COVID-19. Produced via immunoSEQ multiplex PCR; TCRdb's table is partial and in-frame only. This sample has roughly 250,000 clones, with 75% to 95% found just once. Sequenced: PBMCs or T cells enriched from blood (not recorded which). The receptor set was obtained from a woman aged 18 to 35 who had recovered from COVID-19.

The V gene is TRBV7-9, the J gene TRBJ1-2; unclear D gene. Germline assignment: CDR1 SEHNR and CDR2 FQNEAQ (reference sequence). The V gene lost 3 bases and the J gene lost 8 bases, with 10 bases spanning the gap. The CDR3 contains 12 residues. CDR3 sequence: CASSLTGEGYTF. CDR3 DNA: TGTGCCAGCAGCTTGACGGGTGAGGGCTACACCTTC. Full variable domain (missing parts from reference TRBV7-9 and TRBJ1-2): DTGVSQNPRHKITKRGQNVTFRCDPISEHNRLYWYRQTLGQGPEFLTYFQNEAQLEKSRLLSDRFSAERPKGSFSTLEIQRTEQGDSAMYLCASSLTGEGYTFGSGTRLTVV.

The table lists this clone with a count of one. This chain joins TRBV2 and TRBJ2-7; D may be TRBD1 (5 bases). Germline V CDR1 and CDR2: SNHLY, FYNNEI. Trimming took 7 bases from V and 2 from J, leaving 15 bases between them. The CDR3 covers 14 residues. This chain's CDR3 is CASNYRTDPYEQYF. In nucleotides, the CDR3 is TGTGCCAGCAACTACAGGACCGACCCCTACGAGCAGTACTTC.

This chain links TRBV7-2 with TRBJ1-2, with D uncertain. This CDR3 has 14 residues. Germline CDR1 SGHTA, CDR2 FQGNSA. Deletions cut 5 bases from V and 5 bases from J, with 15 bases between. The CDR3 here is CASSPLAGLYGYTF. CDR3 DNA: TGTGCCAGCAGCCCACTAGCCGGACTGTATGGCTACACCTTC.

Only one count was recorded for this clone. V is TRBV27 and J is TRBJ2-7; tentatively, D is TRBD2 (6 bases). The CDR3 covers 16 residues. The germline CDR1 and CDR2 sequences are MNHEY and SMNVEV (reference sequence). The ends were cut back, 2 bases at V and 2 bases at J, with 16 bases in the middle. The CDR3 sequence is CASSLRYGRETYEQYF. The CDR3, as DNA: TGTGCCAGCAGTTTACGTTATGGACGGGAGACCTACGAGCAGTACTTC.

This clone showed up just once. CDR3 in amino acids: CASSPGGDRNQPQHF. The CDR3, as DNA: TGTGCCAGCAGCCCTGGGGGGGATCGCAATCAGCCCCAGCATTTT. The chain combines TRBV7-3 with TRBJ1-5; the D gene is possibly TRBD1 (5 bases). This CDR3 is built from 15 residues. V was trimmed by 5 bases and J by 2 bases, leaving 13 bases between them. Germline V lookup: CDR1 SGHTA, CDR2 FQGTGA.

The CDR3 loop reads CASSPRGGQGGYEQYF. Written as DNA, the CDR3 is TGTGCCAGCAGCCCTAGGGGGGGACAGGGCGGCTACGAGCAGTACTTC. This rearrangement joins TRBV11-2 to TRBJ2-7; 9 bases agree with TRBD1. V dropped 5 bases and J dropped 3; count of bases not matched to a gene: 11. CDR3 length equals 16 residues. The germline gives CDR1 SGHAT, CDR2 FQNNGV. Drawing the rest from reference TRBV11-2 and TRBJ2-7, the complete variable domain is EAGVAQSPRYKIIEKRQSVAFWCNPISGHATLYWYQQILGQGPKLLIQFQNNGVVDDSQLPKDRFSAERLKGVDSTLKIQPAKLEDSAVYLCASSPRGGQGGYEQYFGPGTRLTVT.

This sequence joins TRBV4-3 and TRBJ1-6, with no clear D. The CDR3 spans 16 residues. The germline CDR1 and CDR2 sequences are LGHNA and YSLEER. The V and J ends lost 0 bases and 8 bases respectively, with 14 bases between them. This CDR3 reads CASSQDRGSSDSPLHF. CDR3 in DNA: TGCGCCAGCAGCCAAGATCGGGGTTCCTCGGATTCACCCCTCCACTTT.

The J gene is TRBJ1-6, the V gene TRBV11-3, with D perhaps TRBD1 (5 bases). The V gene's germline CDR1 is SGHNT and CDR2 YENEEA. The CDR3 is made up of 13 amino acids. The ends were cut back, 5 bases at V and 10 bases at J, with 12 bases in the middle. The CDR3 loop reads CASSKDRGSPLHF. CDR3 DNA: TGTGCCAGCAGCAAGGACCGGGGGTCACCCCTCCACTTT. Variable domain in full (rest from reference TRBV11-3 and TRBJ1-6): EAGVVQSPRYKIIEKKQPVAFWCNPISGHNTLYWYLQNLGQGPELLIRYENEEAVDDSQLPKDRFSAERLKGVDSTLKIQPAELGDSAVYLCASSKDRGSPLHFGNGTRLTVT.

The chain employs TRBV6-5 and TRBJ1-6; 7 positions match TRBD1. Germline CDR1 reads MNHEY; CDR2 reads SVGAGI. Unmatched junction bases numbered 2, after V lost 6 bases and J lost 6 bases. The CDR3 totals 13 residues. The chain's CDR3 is CASRGQSNSPLHF. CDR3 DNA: TGTGCCAGCAGGGGACAGAGTAATTCACCCCTCCACTTT.

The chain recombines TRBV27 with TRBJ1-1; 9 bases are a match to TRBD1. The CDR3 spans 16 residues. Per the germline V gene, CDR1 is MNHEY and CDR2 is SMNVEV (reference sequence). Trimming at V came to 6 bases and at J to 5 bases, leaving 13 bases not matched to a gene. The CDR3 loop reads CASRLYRGREGTEAFF. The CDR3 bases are TGTGCCAGCAGACTTTACAGGGGGCGCGAAGGTACTGAAGCTTTCTTT.

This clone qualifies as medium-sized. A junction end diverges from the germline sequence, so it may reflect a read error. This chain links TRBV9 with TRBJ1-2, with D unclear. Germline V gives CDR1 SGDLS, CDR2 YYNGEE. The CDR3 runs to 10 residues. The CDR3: CASSVRPADF. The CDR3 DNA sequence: TGTGCCAGCAGCGTGCGTCCTGCGGACTTC.

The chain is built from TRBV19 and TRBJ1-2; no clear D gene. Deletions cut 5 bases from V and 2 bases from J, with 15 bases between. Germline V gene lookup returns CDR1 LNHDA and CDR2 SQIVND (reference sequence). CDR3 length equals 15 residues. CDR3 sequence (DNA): TGTGCCAGTAGTTTGGCTCGTGGTCAAAACTATGGCTACACCTTC. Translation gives CASSLARGQNYGYTF.

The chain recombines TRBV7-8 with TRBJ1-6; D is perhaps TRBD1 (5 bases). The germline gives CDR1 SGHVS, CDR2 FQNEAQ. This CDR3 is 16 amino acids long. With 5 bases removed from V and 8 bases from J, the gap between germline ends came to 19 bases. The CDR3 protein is CASSPAGFRLDSPLHF. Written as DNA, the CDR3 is TGTGCCAGCAGCCCTGCAGGGTTTCGTCTCGATTCACCCCTCCACTTT.

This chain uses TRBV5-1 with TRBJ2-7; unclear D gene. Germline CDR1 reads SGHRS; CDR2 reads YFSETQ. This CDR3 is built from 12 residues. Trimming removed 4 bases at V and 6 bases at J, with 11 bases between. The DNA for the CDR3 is TGCGCCAGCAGCCAGGAATTGGGCGAGCAGTACTTC. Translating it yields CASSQELGEQYF. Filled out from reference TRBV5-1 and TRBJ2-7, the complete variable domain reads KAGVTQTPRYLIKTRGQQVTLSCSPISGHRSVSWYQQTPGQGLQFLFEYFSETQRNKGNFPGRFSGRQFSNSRSEMNVSTLELGDSALYLCASSQELGEQYFGPGTRLTVT.

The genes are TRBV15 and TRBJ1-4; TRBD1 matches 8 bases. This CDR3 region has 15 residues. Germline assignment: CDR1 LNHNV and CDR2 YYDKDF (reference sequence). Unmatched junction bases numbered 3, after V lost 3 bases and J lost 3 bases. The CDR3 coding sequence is TGTGCCACCAGCAGTGACAGGGGACCTAATGAAAAACTGTTTTTT. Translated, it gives CATSSDRGPNEKLFF.

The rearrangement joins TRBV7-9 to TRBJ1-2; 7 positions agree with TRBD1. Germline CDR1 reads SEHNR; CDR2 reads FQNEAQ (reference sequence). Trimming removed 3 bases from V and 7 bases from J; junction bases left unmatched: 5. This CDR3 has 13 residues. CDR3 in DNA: TGTGCCAGCAGCTTGCAGGGGGGCTCTGGCTACACCTTC. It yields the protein CASSLQGGSGYTF.

The CDR3 nucleotides read TGTGCCAGCAGGACGGCCGGGACTAGTGGATACAATGAGCAGTTCTTC. The encoded protein is CASRTAGTSGYNEQFF. The genes are TRBV5-4 and TRBJ2-1; 8 bases are shared with TRBD2. Trimming at V came to 5 bases and at J to 4 bases, leaving 11 bases not matched to a gene. The V gene's germline CDR1 is SGHNT and CDR2 YYREEE (reference sequence). This CDR3 region has 16 residues.

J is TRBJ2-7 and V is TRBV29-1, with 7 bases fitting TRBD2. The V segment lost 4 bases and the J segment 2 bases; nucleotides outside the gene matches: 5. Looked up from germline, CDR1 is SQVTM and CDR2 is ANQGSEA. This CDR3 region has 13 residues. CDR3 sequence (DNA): TGCAGCGTTGGGGGGGGTTCAACCTACGAGCAGTACTTC. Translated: CSVGGGSTYEQYF.

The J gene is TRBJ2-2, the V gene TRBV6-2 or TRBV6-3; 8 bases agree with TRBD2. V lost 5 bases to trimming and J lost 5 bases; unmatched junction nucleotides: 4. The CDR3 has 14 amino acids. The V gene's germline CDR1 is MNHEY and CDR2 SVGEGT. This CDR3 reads CASSKTSETGELFF. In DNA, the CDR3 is TGTGCCAGCAGTAAGACTAGCGAGACCGGGGAGCTGTTTTTT.

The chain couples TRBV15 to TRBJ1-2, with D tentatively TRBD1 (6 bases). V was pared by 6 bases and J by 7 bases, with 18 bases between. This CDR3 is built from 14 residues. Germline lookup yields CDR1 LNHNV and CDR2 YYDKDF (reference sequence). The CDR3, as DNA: TGTGCCACCAGGCCGGGGTCAGGGGCTGGTGGCTACACCTTC. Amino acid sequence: CATRPGSGAGGYTF.

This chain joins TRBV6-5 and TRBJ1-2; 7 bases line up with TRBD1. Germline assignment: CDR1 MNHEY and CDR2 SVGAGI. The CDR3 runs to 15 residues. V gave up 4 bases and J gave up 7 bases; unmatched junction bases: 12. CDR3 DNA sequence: TGTGCCAGCAGTTCGCAGTCACAGGGGAGGAGTGGCTACACCTTC. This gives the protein CASSSQSQGRSGYTF.

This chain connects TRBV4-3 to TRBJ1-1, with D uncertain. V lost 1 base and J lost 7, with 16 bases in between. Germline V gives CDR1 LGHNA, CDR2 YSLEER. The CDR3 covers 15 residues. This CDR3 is CASSQVYGGSSEAFF. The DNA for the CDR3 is TGCGCCAGCAGCCAAGTGTACGGAGGCAGTAGTGAAGCTTTCTTT.